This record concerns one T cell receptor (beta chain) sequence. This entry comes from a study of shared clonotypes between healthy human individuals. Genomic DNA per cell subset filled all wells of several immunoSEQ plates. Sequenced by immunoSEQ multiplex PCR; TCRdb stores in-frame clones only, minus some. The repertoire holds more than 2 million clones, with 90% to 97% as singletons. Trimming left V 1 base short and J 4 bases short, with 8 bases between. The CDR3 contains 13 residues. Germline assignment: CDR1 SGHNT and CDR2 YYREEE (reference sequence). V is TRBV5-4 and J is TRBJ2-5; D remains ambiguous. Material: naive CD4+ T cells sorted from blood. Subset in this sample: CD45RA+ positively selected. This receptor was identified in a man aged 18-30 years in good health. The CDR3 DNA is TGTGCCAGCAGCTTGAGTTCAGGAGAGACCCAGTACTTC. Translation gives CASSLSSGETQYF.